The sequence of this T cell receptor (beta chain) was determined in a study of identical twins. The study's findings and limits: Weaker excess twin sharing was seen among beta out-of-frame sequences.

TCRdb re-called the 5' RACE reads through MiXCR, storing one row per CDR3 protein. Of approximately 670,000 distinct CDR3 sequences detected, 6.1% appear once; the ten largest clones hold 1.5% to 2%. With respect to this clonotype: Its target is unknown.

The V end was cut by 3 bases, the J end by 4 bases, with 12 bases between. CDR3 size: 13 residues. Germline V gene data show CDR1 as GTSNPN and CDR2 as SVGIG (reference sequence). The chain recombines TRBV30 with TRBJ1-2, with D hard to call. This receptor was taken from a man aged 18 to 29 in good health. The sequenced sample was naive T cells sorted from blood. The chain's CDR3 is CAWRSASSYGYTF. CDR3 nucleotides: TGTGCCTGGAGGTCTGCGAGCTCCTATGGCTACACCTTC.